Shown below are 10 T cell receptor beta chains from a single sample sequenced in a study of immune cell composition in non-small cell lung cancer. The protocol was immunoSEQ multiplex PCR, while the TCRdb copy is restricted to in-frame clones and leaves out a portion. The table has under 9,000 clones, around 75% seen once. The sample comprised lung tumor tissue. The receptor source for this set is a human donor with non-small cell lung cancer.

This clone came up a few times. The chain links TRBV9 to TRBJ2-7; TRBD1 agrees at 9 bases. With 3 bases clipped from V and 6 bases from J, the junction kept 13 bases outside the gene matches. Looked up from germline, CDR1 is SGDLS and CDR2 is YYNGEE. The CDR3 covers 16 residues. The CDR3 bases are TGTGCCAGCAGCGCTCTAGGACAGGGGCCAGCGGTCGAGCAGTACTTC. Residues: CASSALGQGPAVEQYF.

The chain has TRBV9 and TRBJ2-1, with 14 bases fitting TRBD2. With 4 bases clipped from V and 9 bases from J, the junction kept 12 bases outside the gene matches. Germline loops: CDR1 SGDLS, CDR2 YYNGEE. The CDR3 sequence is 17 residues long. The CDR3 sequence is CASSLSAGLAGVSEQFF. As DNA, the CDR3 is TGTGCCAGCAGCCTTTCAGCGGGACTAGCGGGAGTGAGTGAGCAGTTCTTC.

The chain is built from TRBV5-1 and TRBJ2-2; the match to TRBD1 covers 11 bases. CDR1 SGHRS and CDR2 YFSETQ come from the germline V gene. V lost 3 bases to trimming and J lost 5 bases; unmatched junction nucleotides: 6. The CDR3 contains 16 residues. The DNA for the CDR3 is TGCGCCAGCAGCTATACAGGGACAGGGGGTACCGGGGAGCTGTTTTTT. This gives the protein CASSYTGTGGTGELFF. The full variable domain, completed using reference TRBV5-1 and TRBJ2-2, is KAGVTQTPRYLIKTRGQQVTLSCSPISGHRSVSWYQQTPGQGLQFLFEYFSETQRNKGNFPGRFSGRQFSNSRSEMNVSTLELGDSALYLCASSYTGTGGTGELFFGEGSRLTVL.

V and J are TRBV4-2 and TRBJ2-5, with TRBD2 identical over 8 bases. Germline V lookup: CDR1 LGHNA, CDR2 YNFKEQ. This CDR3 has 16 amino acids. Trimming cost V 4 bases and J 5 bases; bases outside gene matches: 12. The CDR3 reads CASSPRASGRGETQYF. The CDR3 bases are TGTGCCAGCAGCCCCAGGGCTAGCGGGCGAGGGGAGACCCAGTACTTC.

This clone has a handful of counts. The CDR3 bases are TGTGCCAGCAGCCCTCGGGACAGGGGCACTGAAGCTTTCTTT. It yields the protein CASSPRDRGTEAFF. The V and J genes are TRBV7-9 and TRBJ1-1; 10 bases line up with TRBD1. CDR1 and CDR2 from the germline V gene are SEHNR and FQNEAQ (reference sequence). The CDR3 is made up of 14 amino acids. The junction had 4 bases not matched to a gene; V was cut back by 5 bases and J by 4 bases.

Notes on this clone: At one boundary the junction diverges from the germline segment, which might be a read error. V is TRBV7-7 and J is TRBJ2-3; 7 bases fit TRBD1. Germline CDR1 and CDR2: SSHAT and FNYEAQ (reference sequence). The CDR3 runs to 14 residues. Here the CDR3 DNA reads TGTGCTAGCAGCTTAGGGCAGGGGGCAGATACGCAGTATTTT. As protein: CASSLGQGADTQYF.

The chain couples TRBV7-2 to TRBJ1-5, with D perhaps matching TRBD1 (5 bases). The germline gives CDR1 SGHTA, CDR2 FQGNSA. The CDR3 extends over 15 amino acids. V was cut by 2 bases and J by 6 bases, with 14 bases left in between. The CDR3 is CASSLLKGLGQPQHF. The CDR3 nucleotides are TGTGCCAGCAGCTTATTAAAGGGGTTGGGTCAGCCCCAGCATTTT.

This clone is deemed medium-sized. J is TRBJ2-7 and V is TRBV9, with TRBD1 matching 10 bases. Looked up from germline, CDR1 is SGDLS and CDR2 is YYNGEE. The CDR3 runs 13 residues. The V and J ends lost 0 bases and 6 bases, in that order; junction bases with no gene match: 0. CDR3 DNA sequence: TGTGCCAGCAGCGTAGGGACAGGGGGCGAGCAGTACTTC. Protein product: CASSVGTGGEQYF. Full variable domain (rest looked up from reference TRBV9 and TRBJ2-7): DSGVTQTPKHLITATGQRVTLRCSPRSGDLSVYWYQQSLDQGLQFLIQYYNGEERAKGNILERFSAQQFPDLHSELNLSSLELGDSALYFCASSVGTGGEQYFGPGTRLTVT.

The chain couples TRBV4-1 to TRBJ2-7, with a possible D match to TRBD1 (5 bases). Trimming left V 0 bases short and J 0 bases short, with 12 bases between. Germline V CDR1 and CDR2: MGHRA, YSYEKL. The CDR3 length is 16 residues. CDR3 in amino acids: CASSQEGQGDSYEQYF. The CDR3 nucleotides read TGCGCCAGCAGCCAAGAGGGGCAGGGTGACTCCTACGAGCAGTACTTC.

This clone was counted only a few times. CDR3 nucleotide sequence: TGTGCCAGCTCACCGACAGGGCAGACTTACTCCGGAAACACCATATATTTT. Protein sequence: CASSPTGQTYSGNTIYF. This chain uses TRBV18 with TRBJ1-3, with 7 bases lining up with TRBD1. The CDR3 contains 17 residues. J lost 4 bases, V lost 3 bases, and 12 bases had no gene match. Germline CDR1 reads KGHSH; CDR2 reads LQKENI.